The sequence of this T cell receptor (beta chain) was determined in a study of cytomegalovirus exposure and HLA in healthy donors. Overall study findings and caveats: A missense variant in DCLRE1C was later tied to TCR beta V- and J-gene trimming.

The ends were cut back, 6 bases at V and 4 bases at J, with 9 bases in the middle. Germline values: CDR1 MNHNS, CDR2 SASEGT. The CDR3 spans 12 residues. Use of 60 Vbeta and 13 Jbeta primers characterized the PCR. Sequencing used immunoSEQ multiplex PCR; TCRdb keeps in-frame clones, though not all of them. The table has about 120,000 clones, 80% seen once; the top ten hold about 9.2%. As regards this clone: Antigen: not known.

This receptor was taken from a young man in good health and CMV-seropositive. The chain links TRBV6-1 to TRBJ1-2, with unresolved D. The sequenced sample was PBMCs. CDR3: CASSDIFYGYTF. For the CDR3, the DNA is TGTGCCAGCAGCGACATCTTCTATGGCTACACCTTC.